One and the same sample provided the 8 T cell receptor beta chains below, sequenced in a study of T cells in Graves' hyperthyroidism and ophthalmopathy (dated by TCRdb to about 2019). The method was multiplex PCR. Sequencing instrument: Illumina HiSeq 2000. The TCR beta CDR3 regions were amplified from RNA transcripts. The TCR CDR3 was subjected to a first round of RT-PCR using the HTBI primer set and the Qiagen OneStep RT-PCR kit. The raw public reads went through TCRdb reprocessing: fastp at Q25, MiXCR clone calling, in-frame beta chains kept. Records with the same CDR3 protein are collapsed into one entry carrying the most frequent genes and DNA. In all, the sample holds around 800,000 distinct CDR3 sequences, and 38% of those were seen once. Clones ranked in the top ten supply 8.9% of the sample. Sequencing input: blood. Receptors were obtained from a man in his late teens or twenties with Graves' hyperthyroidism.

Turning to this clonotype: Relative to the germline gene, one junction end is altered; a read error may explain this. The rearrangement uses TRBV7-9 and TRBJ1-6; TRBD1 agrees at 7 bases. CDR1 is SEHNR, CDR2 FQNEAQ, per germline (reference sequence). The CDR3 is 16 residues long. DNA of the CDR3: TGCGCCAGCAGCCCCCACGACAGGGCGGTTAAATCACCCCTCCACTTT. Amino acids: CASSPHDRAVKSPLHF.

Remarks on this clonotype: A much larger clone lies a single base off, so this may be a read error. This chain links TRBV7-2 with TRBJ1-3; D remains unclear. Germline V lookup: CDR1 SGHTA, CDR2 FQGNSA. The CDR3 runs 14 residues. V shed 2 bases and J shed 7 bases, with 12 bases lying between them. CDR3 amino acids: CASSLRETRNTIYF. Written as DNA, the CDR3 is TGTGCCAGCAGCTTAAGGGAGACTCGTAACACCATATATTTT.

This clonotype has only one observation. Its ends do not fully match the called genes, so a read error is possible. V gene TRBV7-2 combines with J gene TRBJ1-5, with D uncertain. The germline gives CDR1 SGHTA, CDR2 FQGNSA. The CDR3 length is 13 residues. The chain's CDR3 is CASSLTSSQPQRF. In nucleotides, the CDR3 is TGTGCCAGCAGCTTAACGAGTAGTCAGCCCCAGCGTTTT.

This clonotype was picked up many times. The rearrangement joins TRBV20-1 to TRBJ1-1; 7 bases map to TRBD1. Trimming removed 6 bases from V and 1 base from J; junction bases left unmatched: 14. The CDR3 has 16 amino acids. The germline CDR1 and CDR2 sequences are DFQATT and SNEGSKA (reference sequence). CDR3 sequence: CSAPGTGELANTEAFF. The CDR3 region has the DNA TGCAGTGCACCTGGTACAGGGGAGCTCGCGAACACTGAAGCTTTCTTT.

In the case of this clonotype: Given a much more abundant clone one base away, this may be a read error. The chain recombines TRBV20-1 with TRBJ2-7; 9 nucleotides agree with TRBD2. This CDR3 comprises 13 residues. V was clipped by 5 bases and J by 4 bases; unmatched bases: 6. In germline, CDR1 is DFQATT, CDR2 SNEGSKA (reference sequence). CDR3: CSAGTSNRYEQYF. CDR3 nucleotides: TGCAGTGCTGGGACTAGCAATAGGTACGAGCAGTACTTC.

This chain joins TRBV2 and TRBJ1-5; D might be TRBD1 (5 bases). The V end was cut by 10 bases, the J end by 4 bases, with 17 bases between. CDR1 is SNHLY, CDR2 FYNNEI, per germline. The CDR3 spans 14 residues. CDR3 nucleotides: TGTGCCATCAGCGTTGTGACAGAAAATCAGCCCCAGCATTTT. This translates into CAISVVTENQPQHF. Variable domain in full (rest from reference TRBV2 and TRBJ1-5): EPEVTQTPSHQVTQMGQEVILRCVPISNHLYFYWYRQILGQKVEFLVSFYNNEISEKSEIFDDQFSVERPDGSNFTLKIRSTKLEDSAMYFCAISVVTENQPQHFGDGTRLSIL.

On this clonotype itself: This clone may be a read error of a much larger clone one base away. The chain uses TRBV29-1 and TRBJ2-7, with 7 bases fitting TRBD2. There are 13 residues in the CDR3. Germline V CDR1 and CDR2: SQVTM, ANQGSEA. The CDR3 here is CSAEPAGEDEQYF. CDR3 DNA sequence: TGCAGCGCTGAACCTGCGGGAGAGGACGAGCAGTACTTC.

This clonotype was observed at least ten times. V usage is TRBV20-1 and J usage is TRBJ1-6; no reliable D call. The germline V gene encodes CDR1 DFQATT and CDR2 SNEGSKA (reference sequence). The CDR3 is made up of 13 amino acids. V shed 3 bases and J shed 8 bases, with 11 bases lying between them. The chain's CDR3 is CSASVKGDSPLHF. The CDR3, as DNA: TGCAGTGCTAGCGTGAAGGGTGATTCACCCCTCCACTTT.